A selection of T cell receptor beta chains follows, all from one sample in a study of cytomegalovirus exposure and HLA in healthy donors. Using immunoSEQ multiplex PCR, the repertoire was profiled, and TCRdb retains in-frame clones only, with some absent. Of 97,000 or so clones in the sample, less than 9.5% were seen once. Material for sequencing was PBMCs. These receptors came from a man in his forties or fifties in good health and CMV-seropositive. The CDR3 runs from the conserved cysteine through the conserved F or W. Fields, in order: J gene, clone size, CDR3 length, D gene, V gene, CDR3 DNA, CDR3 protein. A D gene is named only where the DNA matches it firmly. The size of a clone is reported for some rows only, either as once, few or many, or as a class for expanded clones.

j_gene: TRBJ1-1; abundance: .; len: 13; d_gene: .; v_gene: TRBV5-1; CDR3nt: TGCGCCAGCACCCAGACTGTGAACACTGAAGCTTTCTTT; CDR3aa: CASTQTVNTEAFF
j_gene: TRBJ2-3; abundance: few; len: 16; d_gene: .; v_gene: TRBV30; CDR3nt: TGTGCCTGGAGTGTAGGAGGGAACCCTCTAGTTGATAAGCAGTATTTT; CDR3aa: CAWSVGGNPLVDKQYF
j_gene: TRBJ1-2; abundance: few; len: 13; d_gene: .; v_gene: TRBV5-4; CDR3nt: TGTGCCAGCAGCGTCAGAACTAACTATGGCTACACCTTC; CDR3aa: CASSVRTNYGYTF
j_gene: TRBJ1-1; abundance: once; len: 14; d_gene: TRBD1; v_gene: TRBV27; CDR3nt: TGTGCCAGCAGTCCGCGAGGGGGCGGCACTGAAGCTTTCTTT; CDR3aa: CASSPRGGGTEAFF
j_gene: TRBJ2-5; abundance: few; len: 16; d_gene: TRBD2; v_gene: TRBV7-9; CDR3nt: TGTGCCAGCAGCTTAGGACTAGCGTTGTACCAAGAGACCCAGTACTTC; CDR3aa: CASSLGLALYQETQYF
j_gene: TRBJ2-3; abundance: few; len: 17; d_gene: .; v_gene: TRBV7-9; CDR3nt: TGTGCCAGCAGCCCAAGACAGACAATACCCCCAGGAGATACGCAGTATTTT; CDR3aa: CASSPRQTIPPGDTQYF
j_gene: TRBJ1-4; abundance: few; len: 14; d_gene: TRBD1; v_gene: TRBV29-1; CDR3nt: TGCAGCGCCTCGGGGGGGACAGCAGTTGAAAAACTGTTTTTT; CDR3aa: CSASGGTAVEKLFF
j_gene: TRBJ2-3; abundance: .; len: 15; d_gene: TRBD1; v_gene: TRBV28; CDR3nt: TGTGCCAGCAGTTTGGGGACAGGGATACCAGATACGCAGTATTTT; CDR3aa: CASSLGTGIPDTQYF
j_gene: TRBJ1-1; abundance: many; len: 15; d_gene: TRBD1; v_gene: TRBV10-3; CDR3nt: TGTGCCATCAGTGAGTCGGGACAGGGGGCGCATAAATCTTTCTTT; CDR3aa: CAISESGQGAHKSFF
j_gene: TRBJ2-5; abundance: few; len: 15; d_gene: TRBD2; v_gene: TRBV6-1; CDR3nt: TGTGCCAGCAGCCCGATACTAGCGTTTGTAGAGACCCAGTACTTC; CDR3aa: CASSPILAFVETQYF
j_gene: TRBJ2-7; abundance: .; len: 14; d_gene: TRBD1; v_gene: TRBV6-1; CDR3nt: TGTGCCAGCAGTCCGACAGGGGGTATCTACGAGCAGTACTTC; CDR3aa: CASSPTGGIYEQYF
j_gene: TRBJ1-1; abundance: few; len: 16; d_gene: .; v_gene: TRBV28; CDR3nt: TGTGCCAGCAGTTTCCCTGAGGGTAGACCGAACACTGAAGCTTTCTTT; CDR3aa: CASSFPEGRPNTEAFF
j_gene: TRBJ2-3; abundance: few; len: 14; d_gene: .; v_gene: TRBV9; CDR3nt: TGTGCCAGCAGCGACAGGGTTAGTGAAGATACGCAGTATTTT; CDR3aa: CASSDRVSEDTQYF
j_gene: TRBJ1-5; abundance: .; len: 16; d_gene: .; v_gene: TRBV6-4; CDR3nt: TGTGCCAGCAGTGACTGGGCACATTTGGGCAATCAGCCCCAGCATTTT; CDR3aa: CASSDWAHLGNQPQHF